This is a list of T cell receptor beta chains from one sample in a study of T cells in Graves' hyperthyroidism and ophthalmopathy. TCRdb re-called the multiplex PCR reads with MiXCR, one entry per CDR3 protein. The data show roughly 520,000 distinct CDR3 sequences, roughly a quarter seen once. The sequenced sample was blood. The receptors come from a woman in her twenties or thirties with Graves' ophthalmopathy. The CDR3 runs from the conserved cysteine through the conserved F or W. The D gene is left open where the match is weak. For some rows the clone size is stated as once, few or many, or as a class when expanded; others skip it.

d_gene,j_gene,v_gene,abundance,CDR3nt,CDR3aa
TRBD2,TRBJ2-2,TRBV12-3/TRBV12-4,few,TGTGCCAGCAGCCACGGACTAGCGGGTTCCAGCGGGGAGCTGTTTTTT,CASSHGLAGSSGELFF
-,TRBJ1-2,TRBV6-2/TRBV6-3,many,TGTGCCAGCAGTTGGAGACCGTCAACATATGGCTACACCTTC,CASSWRPSTYGYTF
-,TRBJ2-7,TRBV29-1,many,TGCAGCGTTGAAGGGGAGTACGAGCAGTACTTC,CSVEGEYEQYF
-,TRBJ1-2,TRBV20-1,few,TGCAGTGCTGCCGGGACGCCTAACTATGGCTACACCTTC,CSAAGTPNYGYTF
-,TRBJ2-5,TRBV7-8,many,TGTGCCAGCAGCTTTCTGGGGTGGGAAGAGACCCAGTACTTC,CASSFLGWEETQYF
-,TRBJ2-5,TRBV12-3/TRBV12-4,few,TGTGCCAGCAGACCATCTCAGGGGGGGGGAGAGACCCAGTACTTC,CASRPSQGGGETQYF
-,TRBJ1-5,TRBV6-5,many,TGTGCCAGCAGTTACCGCGTTGCCGTGGGACGCCTACGACCCGGCAATCAGCCCCAGCATTTT,CASSYRVAVGRLRPGNQPQHF
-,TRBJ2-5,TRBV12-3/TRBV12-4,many,TGTGCCAGCAGTCGGGACCACAACCAAGAGACCCAGTACTTC,CASSRDHNQETQYF
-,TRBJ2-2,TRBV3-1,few,TGTGCCAGCAGCTCCATCGATGAGAACACCGGGGAGCTGTTTTTT,CASSSIDENTGELFF
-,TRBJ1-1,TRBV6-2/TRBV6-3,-,TGTGCCAGCAGGGACTCCATTGGTATCACTGAAGCTTTCTTT,CASRDSIGITEAFF
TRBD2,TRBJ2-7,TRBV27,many,TGTGCCAGCAGTTTATCTACGGGGGGGGGATCGGAGCAGTACTTC,CASSLSTGGGSEQYF
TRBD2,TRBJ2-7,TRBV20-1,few,TGCAGTGCCAAGTCTTTTGGGCGGGAGTTACACGAGCAGTACTTC,CSAKSFGRELHEQYF
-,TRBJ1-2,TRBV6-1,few,TGTGCCACCCGGACAGCCTCCCGCTATGGCTACACCTTC,CATRTASRYGYTF
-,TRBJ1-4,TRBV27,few,TGTGCCAGCAGACCGTACGCAACTAATGAAAAACTGTTTTTT,CASRPYATNEKLFF
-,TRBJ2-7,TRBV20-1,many,TGCAGTGCTAGGGGGGACAACTCCTTTTCCTACGAGCAGTACTTC,CSARGDNSFSYEQYF
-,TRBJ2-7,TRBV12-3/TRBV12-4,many,TGTGCCAGCAGCTCTCGGCGAGTCGAGCAGTACTTC,CASSSRRVEQYF
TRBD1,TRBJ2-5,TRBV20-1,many,TGCAGTGCTAGCCAACGGGACAGACAAGAGACCCAGTACTTC,CSASQRDRQETQYF
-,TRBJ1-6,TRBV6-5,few,TGTGCCAGCAGTTACATGCCCGAGAATTCACCCCTCCACTTT,CASSYMPENSPLHF
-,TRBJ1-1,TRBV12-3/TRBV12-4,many,TGTGCCAGCAGCGAACGGAACAGTAACACTGAAGCTTTCTTT,CASSERNSNTEAFF
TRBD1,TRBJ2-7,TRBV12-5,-,TGTGCTAGTGCCGCTACAGGGGGCGGTGAGCAGTACTTC,CASAATGGGEQYF
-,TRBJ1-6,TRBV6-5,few,TGTGCCAGCAGTTATCGGGGGGACGTTGAGGAATCACCCCTCCACTTT,CASSYRGDVEESPLHF
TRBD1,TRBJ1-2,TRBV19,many,TGTGCCAGCAGGACTGGGCAGGGGGCGGAAGGCTACACCTTC,CASRTGQGAEGYTF
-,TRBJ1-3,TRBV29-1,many,TGCAGCGCCCAAGTCGGTGCTGGAAACACCATATATTTT,CSAQVGAGNTIYF
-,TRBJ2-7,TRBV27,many,TGTGCCAGCGGGGGCCGGGGGACCTTCTACGAGCAGTACTTC,CASGGRGTFYEQYF
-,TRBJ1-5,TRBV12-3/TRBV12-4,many,TGTGCCAGCAGTCCTGACAACGTGGGGCAGCCCCAGCATTTT,CASSPDNVGQPQHF
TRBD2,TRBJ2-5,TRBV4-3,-,TGCGCCAGCAGCCAAGATGTGCGGGGGAGACAAGAGACCCAGTACTTC,CASSQDVRGRQETQYF
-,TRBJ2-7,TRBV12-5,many,TGTGCTAGTGGTTCCGCTGGTGGGGTCCCCTTCTGCGAGCAGTACTTC,CASGSAGGVPFCEQYF
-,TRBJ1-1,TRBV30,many,TGTGCCTGGATGAGGGTTGGCACTGAAGCTTTCTTT,CAWMRVGTEAFF
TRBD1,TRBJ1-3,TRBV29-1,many,TGCAGCGTCGGAACAGGGGTTGGAAACACCATATATTTT,CSVGTGVGNTIYF
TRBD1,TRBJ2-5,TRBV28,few,TGTGCCAGCAGTCCACAGGGGGCGAGACAAGAGACCCAGTACTTC,CASSPQGARQETQYF
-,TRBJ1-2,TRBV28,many,TGTGCCAGCAGTTCATGGTTCCGGGACGCGAACTATGGCTACACCTTC,CASSSWFRDANYGYTF
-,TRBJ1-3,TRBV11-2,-,TGTGCCAGCAGCCGCAACGTACAGGGATCTGGAAACACCATATATTTT,CASSRNVQGSGNTIYF
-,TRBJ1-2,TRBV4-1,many,TGCGCCAGCAGCCAATCCGGATATGGCTACACCTTC,CASSQSGYGYTF
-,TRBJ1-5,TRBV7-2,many,TGTGCCAGCAGCGGATGGACAGCCGCGGATCAGCCCCAGCATTTT,CASSGWTAADQPQHF
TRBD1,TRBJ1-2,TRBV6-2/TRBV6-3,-,TGTGCCAGCAGTTACCCTCTACAGGGGGCATTGTTCTATGGCTACACCTTC,CASSYPLQGALFYGYTF
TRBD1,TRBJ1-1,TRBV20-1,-,TGCAGTGCTTTTCGCAGGGGGGGGAACACTGAAGCTTTCTTT,CSAFRRGGNTEAFF
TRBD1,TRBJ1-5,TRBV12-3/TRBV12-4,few,TGTGCCAGCAGTACAATAGGGGGCAGTCAGCCCCAGCATTTT,CASSTIGGSQPQHF
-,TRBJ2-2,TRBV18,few,TGTGCCAGCTCACCAAGGCAGACAGATTCCGGGGAGCTGTTTTTT,CASSPRQTDSGELFF
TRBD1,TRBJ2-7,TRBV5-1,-,TGCGCCAGCAGCTTGGACAGGGGGCTCTACGAGCGGTACTTC,CASSLDRGLYERYF
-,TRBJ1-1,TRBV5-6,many,TGTGCCAGCAGCTTGGGACATGAAGCTTTCTTT,CASSLGHEAFF
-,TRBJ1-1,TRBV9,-,TGTGCCAGCAGCACCTCCCCACAGGAAAAGAATAAGAATACTGAAGCTTTCTTT,CASSTSPQEKNKNTEAFF
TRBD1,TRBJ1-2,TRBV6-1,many,TGTGCCAGCAGTGAATTCGACAGGGTCTATGGCTACACCTTC,CASSEFDRVYGYTF